This TCR beta chain was identified during a study of shared clonotypes between healthy human individuals. The repertoire was sequenced with immunoSEQ multiplex PCR; TCRdb's copy has only in-frame clones and lacks some. Of over a million clones in the sample, around 95% were seen once. Between the trimmed V and J ends, which lost 0 bases and 5 bases, there was a span of 10 bases. Germline CDR1 is SNHLY and CDR2 is FYNNEI. The CDR3 extends over 15 amino acids. The V and J genes are TRBV2 and TRBJ1-4, with D possibly matching TRBD1 (5 bases). What was sequenced was naive CD4+ T cells sorted from blood. Sample subset: CD45RA+ positively selected. This clonotype was obtained from a man aged 30 to 45 in good health. The CDR3 loop is CASSEAPRGNEKLFF. The CDR3 DNA sequence: TGTGCCAGCAGTGAAGCTCCCCGGGGGAATGAAAAACTGTTTTTT.